One TCR beta chain is described in this entry. This entry belongs to a study of T cell changes during pregnancy in multiple sclerosis. Trimming removed 5 bases from V and 5 bases from J, with 12 bases in between. CDR1 and CDR2 from the germline V gene are SGHNT and YENEEA. The CDR3 has 13 amino acids. Profiling relied on immunoSEQ multiplex PCR, and the TCRdb table lists in-frame clones only, not all of them. The sample has 90,000 to 120,000 clones; 91% are singletons. The receptor comes from a female donor with multiple sclerosis, enrolled in a pregnancy study. The specimen was peripheral blood, collected after pregnancy. This chain uses TRBV11-3 with TRBJ2-5; D not certain. The CDR3 sequence: CASSRTARETQYF. CDR3 DNA: TGTGCCAGCAGCCGAACGGCCAGGGAGACCCAGTACTTC.